The entry below describes one TCR beta chain. Which antigen it targets is not known. An end of the junction does not agree with germline; a read error may underlie this. The CDR3 runs 16 amino acids, cysteine and phenylalanine included. Only the CDR3 part of the read is kept: 48 bases, read in frame from the first base. CDR1 and CDR2 (MNHEY, SVGEGT) derive from the germline V gene. Naive CD8 T cell libraries were made from roughly 20,000 to 1,000,000 sorted cells using 10%, 30% or 50% of purified RNA. On a BD FACSAria II, naive CD8 T cells were FACS-sorted as CD8+CD4-CCR7+CD45RA+ and collected into RLT Plus buffer. Detection sensitivity was tested by spiking Jurkat RNA equal to roughly nine TCR copies' worth into samples containing roughly 18,000-1,000,000 naive CD8 T cells. Enrichment of CD8 T cells was performed with RosetteSep CD8+ T Cell Enrichment Cocktail and Ficoll-Paque, after which ACK red cell lysis was carried out.

The sample originates from a study of molecular identifiers for immune sequencing clone quantification (dated 2018 in TCRdb). Background for the entire study: In a replicate experiment, RNA from around 20,000 or 100,000 naive CD8 T cells was split into five aliquots, four of which were sequenced. The study was a methods study using CD8 T cells to benchmark molecular-identifier clustering-based TCR repertoire sequencing (MIDCIRS) and TCR RNA copy counting. On the study overall, not on this receptor specifically: The naive libraries included spiked-in Jurkat TCR RNA (around 9 copies' worth), and this RNA is not part of the donor repertoire. In CMV-specific effector cells, clones with more than 20 RNA copies contained over 99% of molecules, whereas in naive cells such clones contained under 1% of molecules. When barcode sub-clustering was not used, chimeric consensus sequences inflated TCR diversity, with chimeras reaching as high as 47%. The sizes of highly expanded clones could end up underestimated when identical TCR molecules share a barcode. Modeling gave about 3.3 recovered TCR RNA copies per cell versus around 10 by digital PCR, implying about 30% capture efficiency. A single cell's worth of spiked-in Jurkat TCR RNA was reported detectable even among one million naive CD8 T cells.

Library preparation was by PCR. The listed sequencing device is NextSeq 500. Preparation of bulk TCR libraries followed a previously described approach, with the TCR primers listed in Table S5. Total RNA was purified with the Qiagen AllPrep DNA/RNA kit. Reads from multiple sequencing runs of the same library were pooled before analysis. The study's processing was this. Reads were retained only if an exact TCR constant sequence was present, and the retained reads were trimmed to 150 nt and grouped according to their 12-nt molecular barcodes. Reads in each barcode group were sub-clustered using a 15% Levenshtein threshold, and a quality-weighted consensus sequence was built for each RNA molecule. Non-functional sequences were removed, as were lower-count sequences one edit away from another. On the basis of fitting two negative binomial distributions, barcode sub-clusters with fewer than 20% of the maximum read count were discarded. TCRdb ran its own pipeline on the public reads, namely fastp trimming at Q25 and MiXCR clone calling, and kept in-frame beta chains. Every distinct CDR3 protein forms one entry, paired with its most common genes and DNA. These V and J calls originate from TCRdb's pipeline instead of the authors' own analysis. Across this sample there are 79,000 or so distinct CDR3 sequences, with about 23% seen only once. The top ten hold about 0.8% of the sample.

The rearranged chain carries TRBV6-2 or TRBV6-3 and TRBJ2-3, with 8 junctional bases fitting TRBD2. The sample taken for sequencing was naive CD8+ T cells from blood, with Jurkat cell RNA spiked in. In light of the paper, this sample's cell subset or site label describes: FACS-sorted CD8+CD4-CCR7+CD45RA+ naive T cells. This receptor was taken from a human donor in good health. Some libraries in this study had Jurkat cell RNA spiked in. The DNA reads as follows: TGTGCCCGCAGCCCAGCTAGCGGGTGGGTCACAGATACGCAGTATTTT. It translates as CARSPASGWVTDTQYF.